What follows are 20 T cell receptor delta chains derived from one specimen sequenced in a study of gamma-delta chains in newborns, infants, children. TCRdb re-called the reads through CATT. The sample consists of approximately 4,300 delta-chain clones, under 15% of them appearing once. The sample comprised blood. These receptors originate from a child who was a newborn, infant or young child, either healthy, febrile or measles-vaccinated (not recorded which).

This clone was counted a few times. This chain connects TRDV2 to TRDJ1; 10 bases are a match to TRDD3. V shed 3 bases, J shed 0 bases, and the junction held 9 bases outside the gene matches. The V gene's germline CDR1 is GEAIGNYY and CDR2 EKD. The CDR3 sequence is 17 residues long. The CDR3 region is CACDEVLGDQYTDKLIF. In DNA, the CDR3 is TGTGCCTGTGACGAAGTACTGGGGGATCAATACACCGATAAACTCATCTTT.

This clone qualifies as large (0.1 to 1%). V gene TRDV1 combines with J gene TRDJ1, with D unresolved. This CDR3 spans 15 amino acids. Germline CDR1 and CDR2: TSWWSYY and QGS. V lost 3 bases, J lost 7 bases, and 18 bases lay in between. The CDR3 loop is CALGDPRPMVFKLIF. In DNA, the CDR3 is TGTGCTCTTGGGGACCCTCGGCCCATGGTTTTTAAACTCATCTTT.

As concerns this clone: A read error likely explains why the TCRdb protein, taken from a much larger clone, differs from this DNA's translation at residue 6; the protein shown is translated from the DNA. The chain combines TRDV2 with TRDJ1; tentatively, D is TRDD3 (6 bases). Trimming cost V 0 bases and J 10 bases, with 26 bases left between them. The CDR3 is 17 residues long. CDR1 is GEAIGNYY and CDR2 is EKD in the germline V gene. CDR3: CACDTISGTGSPRGLIF. The CDR3 DNA is TGTGCCTGTGACACCATATCGGGTACTGGGTCCCCACGGGGACTCATCTTT.

This clone was seen only a few times. The protein TCRdb lists belongs to a much larger clone and differs from this DNA's translation at residue 12, which points to a read error; the protein shown is made from the DNA. The chain couples TRDV2 to TRDJ3, with 10 bases matching TRDD3. CDR3 length: 19 residues. Germline values: CDR1 GEAIGNYY, CDR2 EKD. This CDR3 reads CACDTVLGDSSRDTRQMFF. The CDR3 bases are TGTGCCTGTGACACCGTACTGGGGGATTCCTCCCGGGACACCCGACAGATGTTTTTC.

Of note for this clone: A far larger clone lies a single base away; this is likely a read error. Other DNA sequences in the sample encode the same CDR3. The chain uses TRDV1 and TRDJ1; D is undetermined. The V end lost 5 bases, the J end lost 2 bases, and 12 bases lay between the germline ends. Per germline, CDR1 TSWWSYY and CDR2 QGS. The CDR3 spans 14 residues. The CDR3: CALGIGYPTDKLIF. The CDR3 DNA reads as TGTGCTCTTGGGATCGGTTACCCTACCGATAAACTCATCTTT.

This clone has only a few counts. One junction end does not reproduce the germline sequence, and a read error may be involved. This rearrangement joins TRDV2 to TRDJ2; 11 bases line up with TRDD3. The CDR3 totals 16 residues. CDR1 is GEAIGNYY, CDR2 EKD, per germline. CDR3 DNA: TGTGCCTGTGACACGCTGGGGGATACTTTGGCAGCACAACTCTTCTTT. This gives the protein CACDTLGDTLAAQLFF.

In the case of this clone: A much larger clone differs from this one at a single base, so this may be a read error. The same CDR3 is also encoded by other DNA sequences in this sample. The chain carries TRDV2 and TRDJ1, with 8 bases identical to TRDD3. CDR3 length equals 14 residues. Per the germline V gene, CDR1 is GEAIGNYY and CDR2 is EKD. The chain's CDR3 is CACDTLGGFDKLIF. The CDR3 DNA is TGTGCCTGTGACACACTGGGGGGCTTCGATAAACTCATCTTC.

This clone was counted between two and nine times. One base away lies a much larger clone, so this may be a sequencing read error. The sample holds other DNA sequences that translate to the same CDR3. V usage is TRDV1 and J usage is TRDJ1, with 9 bases identical to TRDD2. The CDR3 loop spans 23 amino acids. From germline, CDR1 is TSWWSYY and CDR2 QGS. CDR3 region: CALGELLPTTIWYSAGGTDKLIF. The CDR3, as DNA: TGTGCTCTCGGGGAACTCCTTCCTACGACCATTTGGTACTCGGCCGGAGGAACCGATAAACTCATCTTT.

This clone is a singleton in its sample. One end of the junction varies from germline; a read error may be responsible. V usage is TRDV1 and J usage is TRDJ1, with 9 positions matching TRDD3. The J gene, not given by TCRdb, was assigned here from a germline match of the nucleotide sequence. The CDR3 spans 22 residues. Germline CDR1 TSWWSYY, CDR2 QGS. CDR3 coding DNA: TGTGCTATTGGGGAAGCACAGTCGAACTATATACTGGGGGAACAAAAGACCGATAAACTCATCTTT. The encoded protein is CAIGEAQSNYILGEQKTDKLIF.

This clone was recorded a few times. The protein recorded in TCRdb matches a much larger clone and deviates from this DNA's translation at residue 17, suggesting a read error; the protein here is obtained by translating the DNA. The chain uses TRDV2 and TRDJ1; possibly TRDD3 for D (6 bases). This CDR3 comprises 19 residues. Germline CDR1 reads GEAIGNYY; CDR2 reads EKD. In nucleotides, the CDR3 is TGTGCCTGTGACACCGTCCCTATTGTGGGGGGCCCCAACACCGATAAACCCATCTTT. Protein: CACDTVPIVGGPNTDKPIF.

Points on this clone: A much bigger clone sits one base away, suggesting this may be a read error. The J gene is TRDJ1, the V gene TRDV2, with a possible D match to TRDD3 (8 bases). Germline lookup yields CDR1 GEAIGNYY and CDR2 EKD. The CDR3 runs 20 residues. V was trimmed by 4 bases and J by 0 bases, leaving 29 bases between them. DNA of the CDR3: TGTGCCTGTGAGGGCTTTCCTACCGTACTGGGGGCCACGAACACCGATAAACTCATCTTT. Its translation is CACEGFPTVLGATNTDKLIF.

Note on this clone: The TCRdb protein, from a much larger clone, departs from this DNA's translation at residue 12, likely by read error; the protein shown derives from the DNA. The rearrangement uses TRDV2 and TRDJ2, with 7 bases that match TRDD3. The CDR3 is 17 residues long. CDR1 and CDR2 (germline): GEAIGNYY, EKD. The V and J ends lost 1 base and 7 bases, in that order; junction bases with no gene match: 14. The CDR3 sequence: CACDTAGGPRGIAQLFF. DNA of the CDR3: TGTGCCTGTGACACTGCTGGGGGTCCCCGGGGGATAGCACAACTCTTCTTT.

The rearrangement links TRDV2 to TRDJ1; 8 bases are shared with TRDD3. V shed 0 bases and J 0 bases; nucleotides not matched to a gene: 11. The V gene's germline CDR1 is GEAIGNYY and CDR2 EKD. There are 18 residues in the CDR3. This chain's CDR3 is CACDTVGYADSYTDKLIF. CDR3 sequence (DNA): TGTGCCTGTGACACCGTGGGATACGCGGACTCGTACACCGATAAACTCATCTTT.

Points on this clone: TCRdb pairs this DNA with a much larger clone's protein that differs at residue 9, likely a read error; the protein shown was translated from the DNA. V and J are TRDV2 and TRDJ1; perhaps TRDD3 as D (6 bases). Germline loops: CDR1 GEAIGNYY, CDR2 EKD. This CDR3 comprises 19 residues. V lost 2 bases and J 0 bases, leaving 24 bases between the germline ends. The CDR3 spells CACDKIPSVGYSYTDKLIF. CDR3 coding DNA: TGTGCCTGTGACAAAATTCCCTCTGTGGGATATTCGTACACCGATAAACTCATCTTT.

This clone was found a few times. The chain combines TRDV2 with TRDJ1; D is undetermined. The CDR3 sequence is 17 residues long. Between the trimmed V and J ends, which lost 3 bases and 0 bases, there was a span of 19 bases. Per the germline V gene, CDR1 is GEAIGNYY and CDR2 is EKD. The CDR3 sequence is CACDVLGALRYTDKLIF. CDR3 DNA sequence: TGTGCCTGTGACGTACTAGGGGCCTTAAGGTACACCGATAAACTCATCTTT.

The chain is built from TRDV1 and TRDJ1; the D gene is possibly TRDD3 (9 bases). No J gene was available from TCRdb, and it was assigned here by a germline match of the DNA. This CDR3 has 26 residues. CDR1 and CDR2 (germline): TSWWSYY, QGS. Trimming took off 0 bases at V and 1 base at J, with 42 bases between the two ends. The CDR3 sequence is CALGELVFLRAVRTGGYLKGTDKLIF. The CDR3 region has the DNA TGTGCTCTTGGGGAACTAGTCTTCCTACGAGCCGTACGGACGGGGGGATACCTCAAGGGCACCGATAAACTCATCTTT.

This clone was seen more than once but under ten times. Being one base from a much bigger clone, this may be a read error. This rearrangement joins TRDV2 to TRDJ3; 11 nucleotides align to TRDD3. This CDR3 is built from 18 residues. V shed 3 bases and J 2 bases; nucleotides not matched to a gene: 5. Germline CDR1 is GEAIGNYY and CDR2 is EKD. The CDR3 protein is CACDAVLGDTWDTRQMFF. CDR3 coding DNA: TGTGCCTGTGACGCCGTACTGGGGGATACCTGGGACACCCGACAGATGTTTTTC.

This clone is labeled as large. This chain links TRDV2 with TRDJ1; 9 bases are a match to TRDD3. V shed 0 bases and J 2 bases; nucleotides not matched to a gene: 6. Germline assignment: CDR1 GEAIGNYY and CDR2 EKD. This CDR3 has 16 amino acids. CDR3 in DNA: TGTGCCTGTGACACCCTAGGGGATACGGGGACCGATAAACTCATCTTT. As protein: CACDTLGDTGTDKLIF.

Turning to this clone: TCRdb's protein for this DNA is that of a much larger clone and differs from the translation at residue 9, likely a read error; the protein shown is the DNA translation. V usage is TRDV2 and J usage is TRDJ1, with D possibly being TRDD3 (6 bases). Germline V gene data show CDR1 as GEAIGNYY and CDR2 as EKD. Between the trimmed V and J ends, which lost 1 base and 4 bases, there was a span of 18 bases. The CDR3 loop spans 16 amino acids. DNA for the CDR3: TGTGCCTGTGACACGGTGGGGGGGACACCCGTCGATAAACTCATCTTT. Its translation is CACDTVGGTPVDKLIF.

For this clone: A much larger clone lies a single base off, so this may be a read error. Within the sample, other DNA sequences also encode this same CDR3. The rearrangement uses TRDV2 and TRDJ1; TRDD3 aligns across 10 bases. The CDR3 consists of 22 residues. The V gene's germline CDR1 is GEAIGNYY and CDR2 EKD. The CDR3 spells CACDTVDYGAGGYARRTDKLIF. CDR3 in DNA: TGTGCCTGCGACACCGTGGACTACGGCGCTGGGGGATATGCGAGAAGAACCGATAAACTCATCTTT.